The 21 T cell receptor beta chains below come from one sample, sequenced in a study of shared clonotypes between healthy human individuals (dated by TCRdb to the early 2020s). For the CD8 naive samples, CD45RO-negative cells were positively selected for CCR7, yielding a CD45RA+CCR7+ population from which TemRA cells were excluded. Library generation was performed with the immunoSEQ multiplex PCR assay. TCRdb took over this immuneACCESS table, retaining in-frame rearrangements with V and J assigned. Such tables are incomplete; in checked studies, under half of the missing clones stem from an unresolved V gene, and the remainder is unexplained. This sample holds hundreds of thousands of clones; approximately 95% were observed only once. Over 0.095% of the sample is taken by the ten largest. What was sequenced was naive CD8+ T cells sorted from blood. In the paper's terms, the cell subset or site label means: CD45RA+CCR7+. Receptors originate from a woman in her 30s in good health.

In its sample, this clone was seen a few times. The chain recombines TRBV28 with TRBJ1-2; D is perhaps TRBD1 (5 bases). Trimming removed 3 bases from V and 8 bases from J, with 13 bases in between. The CDR3 contains 13 residues. Germline lookup yields CDR1 MDHEN and CDR2 SYDVKM. DNA for the CDR3: TGTGCCAGCAGTTTGCGGGACCCAGAAGGCTACACCTTC. Its translation: CASSLRDPEGYTF.

This clone has only one observation. This chain connects TRBV21-1 to TRBJ2-2; the table's D call TRBD1 went unverified against the DNA. TRBV21-1 is a listed pseudogene. This CDR3 has 16 residues. In DNA form, the CDR3 reads TGTGCCAGCAGCAAAGACGAGCCAGGTGGGACCGGGGAGCTGTTTTTT. Translation: CASSKDEPGGTGELFF.

This chain uses TRBV28 with TRBJ1-2; unclear D gene. The V end was cut by 6 bases, the J end by 6 bases, with 11 bases between. Germline loops: CDR1 MDHEN, CDR2 SYDVKM. This CDR3 is 12 amino acids long. This CDR3 is CASRDGRNGYTF. In nucleotides, the CDR3 is TGTGCCAGCAGGGACGGAAGGAATGGCTACACCTTC.

The chain carries TRBV25-1 and TRBJ1-1; maybe TRBD1 (5 bases). The CDR3 spans 15 residues. With 3 bases removed from V and 1 base from J, the gap between germline ends came to 12 bases. In germline, CDR1 is MGHDK, CDR2 SYGVNS. The CDR3 bases are TGTGCCAGCAGTGACGGTTGGGGCGGGAACACTGAAGCTTTCTTT. Translation: CASSDGWGGNTEAFF.

This clone has just one count. The rearrangement links TRBV5-1 to TRBJ1-1; possibly TRBD1 for D (6 bases). The CDR3 is 13 amino acids. Germline V gene data show CDR1 as SGHRS and CDR2 as YFSETQ. V lost 0 bases to trimming and J lost 4 bases, with 7 bases between them. CDR3 coding DNA: TGCGCCAGCAGCTTGGACAGGGCCACTGAAGCTTTCTTT. Translation: CASSLDRATEAFF.

The genes are TRBV5-4 and TRBJ1-2; D gene ambiguous. Trimming stripped 4 bases from V and 1 base from J, with 5 bases between. Germline V lookup: CDR1 SGHNT, CDR2 YYREEE (reference sequence). This CDR3 comprises 12 residues. The CDR3 here is CASSALNYGYTF. The CDR3 DNA reads as TGTGCCAGCAGCGCGCTTAACTATGGCTACACCTTC.

The chain has TRBV30 and TRBJ2-7; 7 positions agree with TRBD1. CDR1 and CDR2 (germline): GTSNPN, SVGIG (reference sequence). This CDR3 is built from 13 residues. CDR3 amino acids: CAIEGQVKNEQYF. The CDR3 DNA is TGTGCGATTGAAGGACAGGTAAAGAACGAGCAGTACTTC.

The V and J genes are TRBV5-6 and TRBJ1-3; 8 bases map to TRBD1. The CDR3 covers 15 residues. CDR1 and CDR2 (germline): SGHDT, YYEEEE. V dropped 2 bases and J dropped 3; count of bases not matched to a gene: 4. CDR3 amino acids: CASSFQGAHGNTIYF. The CDR3 DNA is TGTGCCAGCAGCTTTCAGGGGGCGCATGGAAACACCATATATTTT.

The genes are TRBV5-1 and TRBJ1-1; D call uncertain. V dropped 5 bases and J dropped 4 bases, with 9 bases sitting between them. Germline values: CDR1 SGHRS, CDR2 YFSETQ. The CDR3 contains 12 residues. The CDR3, as DNA: TGCGCCAGCAGTTCGGGGTCCACTGAAGCTTTCTTT. Its protein is CASSSGSTEAFF.

The chain carries TRBV5-6 and TRBJ1-6, with D perhaps TRBD1 (6 bases). V was shortened by 0 bases and J by 7 bases, with 11 bases between the two germline ends. CDR1 is SGHDT, CDR2 YYEEEE, per germline. This CDR3 comprises 15 residues. CDR3 region: CASSLDRAGNSPLHF. CDR3 coding DNA: TGTGCCAGCAGCTTGGACAGGGCTGGGAATTCACCCCTCCACTTT.

The chain joins TRBV28 to TRBJ2-3; D unclear. The germline CDR1 and CDR2 sequences are MDHEN and SYDVKM. The length of the CDR3 is 14 residues. The V gene lost 3 bases and the J gene lost 3 bases, with 10 bases spanning the gap. The CDR3 bases are TGTGCCAGCAGTTTTAGAGTCCTAACAGATACGCAGTATTTT. This encodes CASSFRVLTDTQYF.

This clone was counted only a few times. This chain connects TRBV27 to TRBJ1-2; possibly TRBD1 for D (5 bases). Trimming removed 6 bases from V and 6 bases from J, with 14 bases in between. Germline V CDR1 and CDR2: MNHEY, SMNVEV (reference sequence). The CDR3 has 13 amino acids. The CDR3 loop reads CASSAGMYDGYTF. The CDR3 DNA follows: TGTGCCAGCAGCGCAGGGATGTACGATGGCTACACCTTC.

The chain has TRBV7-9 and TRBJ2-3; TRBD2 agrees at 12 bases. The CDR3 totals 17 residues. After removal of 5 bases from V and 5 bases from J, the junction contained 11 bases not matched to a gene. CDR1 is SEHNR and CDR2 is FQNEAQ in the germline V gene (reference sequence). The CDR3, as DNA: TGTGCCAGCAGCCCGGATACTAGCGGGAGGCGAGGAGATACGCAGTATTTT. Translated, it gives CASSPDTSGRRGDTQYF.

CDR3 sequence (DNA): TGTGCCAGCGGAGACCGGGAGGGCCTTGGAGAGCAGTTCTTC. This codes for CASGDREGLGEQFF. V and J are TRBV28 and TRBJ2-1; TRBD2 matches 8 bases. Germline lookup yields CDR1 MDHEN and CDR2 SYDVKM. This CDR3 is 14 amino acids long. V dropped 8 bases and J dropped 10; count of bases not matched to a gene: 13. The full variable domain, its missing parts supplied by reference TRBV28 and TRBJ2-1, is DVKVTQSSRYLVKRTGEKVFLECVQDMDHENMFWYRQDPGLGLRLIYFSYDVKMKEKGDIPEGYSVSREKKERFSLILESASTNQTSMYLCASGDREGLGEQFFGPGTRLTVL.

The CDR3 loop is CASKAGYIYEQYF. CDR3 nucleotide sequence: TGTGCCAGCAAGGCAGGGTATATCTACGAGCAGTACTTC. The chain links TRBV2 to TRBJ2-7; a possible D gene is TRBD1 (5 bases). Trimming pared 7 bases from V and 3 bases from J, leaving 13 bases between. Per the germline V gene, CDR1 is SNHLY and CDR2 is FYNNEI. The CDR3 totals 13 residues.

V usage is TRBV5-6 and J usage is TRBJ1-5; weak D call: TRBD1 (5 bases). V lost 0 bases and J 6 bases, leaving 10 bases between the germline ends. Germline CDR1 and CDR2: SGHDT and YYEEEE. This CDR3 is 14 amino acids long. CDR3 DNA sequence: TGTGCCAGCAGCTTGGGGGCCGGGGGTCAGCCCCAGCATTTT. Protein product: CASSLGAGGQPQHF.

This sequence joins TRBV7-9 and TRBJ1-1, with 7 bases lining up with TRBD1. V gave up 4 bases and J gave up 1 base; unmatched junction bases: 6. The CDR3 spans 15 residues. Germline V gives CDR1 SEHNR, CDR2 FQNEAQ (reference sequence). The CDR3 spells CASSWNRGENTEAFF. DNA for the CDR3: TGTGCCAGCAGCTGGAACAGGGGCGAGAACACTGAAGCTTTCTTT.

The rearrangement links TRBV9 to TRBJ2-1; 7 bases are a match to TRBD1. Germline-derived CDR1 and CDR2 are SGDLS and YYNGEE. V lost 4 bases and J lost 6; bases outside the gene matches: 13. This CDR3 spans 16 amino acids. The CDR3 spells CASSLENYRGINEQFF. Here the CDR3 DNA reads TGTGCCAGCAGCCTAGAGAATTACAGGGGAATCAATGAGCAGTTCTTC.

In its sample, this clone was seen a few times. The chain has TRBV11-2 and TRBJ2-1; D is perhaps TRBD2 (6 bases). With 5 bases removed from V and 6 bases from J, the gap between germline ends came to 11 bases. CDR1 SGHAT and CDR2 FQNNGV come from the germline V gene. This CDR3 is 13 amino acids long. The CDR3 DNA sequence: TGTGCCAGCAGCGTCGGGACTGCCAATGAGCAGTTCTTC. This sequence encodes CASSVGTANEQFF. Filled out from reference TRBV11-2 and TRBJ2-1, the complete variable domain reads EAGVAQSPRYKIIEKRQSVAFWCNPISGHATLYWYQQILGQGPKLLIQFQNNGVVDDSQLPKDRFSAERLKGVDSTLKIQPAKLEDSAVYLCASSVGTANEQFFGPGTRLTVL.

The chain employs TRBV11-2 and TRBJ2-5, with 10 bases identical to TRBD1. Germline trimming cut 5 bases from V and 2 bases from J; bases unmatched to any gene: 8. CDR3 size: 16 residues. Per germline, CDR1 SGHAT and CDR2 FQNNGV. This chain's CDR3 is CASSHWDRGTQETQYF. The CDR3 DNA reads TGTGCCAGCAGCCACTGGGACAGGGGAACTCAAGAGACCCAGTACTTC.

This chain uses TRBV30 with TRBJ2-7, with D maybe TRBD2 (5 bases). Germline CDR1 is GTSNPN and CDR2 is SVGIG (reference sequence). The CDR3 length is 15 residues. Trimming took off 0 bases at V and 7 bases at J, with 19 bases between the two ends. CDR3 amino acids: CAWSVLEGAVGEQYF. The CDR3 DNA sequence: TGTGCCTGGAGTGTACTCGAGGGAGCGGTGGGGGAGCAGTACTTC.